This TCR beta chain was identified in a study of T-cell memory formation after mild COVID-19. TCRdb itself ran the 5' RACE reads through MiXCR, one entry per CDR3 protein. The repertoire consists of approximately 560,000 distinct CDR3 sequences, with 17% occurring once and the leading ten covering just over 8%. The CDR3 is made up of 15 amino acids. Deletions cut 5 bases from V and 3 bases from J, with 17 bases between. About this clonotype itself: Antigen unknown.

Study-level results: Several responding clones turned up in pre-infection memory, indicating that cross-reactive memory may have taken part. Contracting CD4+ clones lay largely in CM and EM, with CD8+ ones residing in EMRA.

Sequencing was carried out using PBMCs or a T cell subset sorted from them (not recorded which). This TCR derives from an adult woman who had mild COVID-19 (a few samples of this study predate the infection). Cell type and time point are not known. V is TRBV12-3 or TRBV12-4 and J is TRBJ2-7; D might be TRBD2 (6 bases). CDR3 nucleotide sequence: TGTGCCAGCAGTCATAGGGCGCGGGACCTCTACGAGCAGTACTTC. It encodes CASSHRARDLYEQYF.